Given below is one T cell receptor beta chain in context. Its antigen remains unidentified. Within one base of it there is no much larger clone, and no base qualities were kept. According to the germline V gene, CDR1 reads MGHRA and CDR2 reads YSYEKL. The CDR3 covers 16 residues, taking in both the cysteine and the phenylalanine. Only the CDR3 region is kept as DNA, spanning 48 bases read in frame from base 1. V trim: 7 bases; J trim: 3 bases; unmatched bases: 12. This sample is drawn from a study of cytomegalovirus exposure and HLA in healthy donors (dated by TCRdb to about 2017). About the investigation overall: According to an earlier analysis of several hundred of the donors, about 180 million T cells yielded over 100 million unique TCR beta sequences and around 280 Gb of sequence data. Roughly 290 gigabases of sequencing data and approximately 92 million unique TCR sequences made up an early release that covered under 750 HLA-typed donors. Of the approximately 400 genotyped donors, roughly 80% fell in the genetic ancestry cluster associated with self-reported Caucasian donors. The study aimed to test whether cataloging public T cell receptors could reveal signatures of past pathogen exposure. Using immunosequencing, the study profiled T cell repertoires from 500 to 800 subjects and related those repertoires to cytomegalovirus serostatus. In addition to the first cohort of roughly 700 subjects, a separate validation cohort of approximately 120 different subjects was used. High-throughput TCR immunosequencing, statistical association of individual TCRs with disease status, and machine learning were combined to predict cytomegalovirus infection status. In a later analysis, previously published TCR beta repertoires from about 640 donors were re-analyzed and high-resolution HLA genotyping was added so that TCR occurrence patterns could be studied. In the later analysis, no new phenotypic data were used to find candidate immune exposures; instead, reliance was placed on TCR beta sequences and their occurrence across donors. An earlier analysis of several hundred of the donors applied high-throughput TCR beta sequencing to assess whether each TCR beta V gene segment acted as functional or pseudogenic. Donor age, sex, ethnicity and CMV serostatus were compiled together with the repertoire data. In a later genetic analysis, genome-wide SNP genotypes for 398 of the 666 donors were used, and that subset was treated as a discovery cohort. All discovery cohort repertoires had been generated on a single sequencing platform. HLA typing covered class I and class II loci at four-digit resolution. Typing coverage differed by locus: A, B, C, DRB1 and DQB1 were typed in roughly 620-630 donors, DQA1 in 522, DPA1 in 600 to 610, and DPB1 in roughly 450. Because of strong linkage in the cohort, four or five DR-DQ haplotypes were treated as single units for association and clustering. Among under 450 genotyped donors of the cohort, an average of around 240,000 unique TCR beta nucleotide sequences were sequenced per donor, roughly 20% of them non-productive.

Broad study findings and their caveats: Because counts were too low, 15 to 20 rarely observed V segments, including chromosome 9 orphons, were excluded from the earlier analysis of 587 of the donors. In this cohort, only TCR beta chains were sequenced, and detectable features were limited by the absence of alpha or paired-chain data. In both the original and validation cohorts, the classifier was reported to diagnose cytomegalovirus status with high specificity and sensitivity. A few of the identified cytomegalovirus-associated TCR beta chains were confirmed in vitro to be specific for cytomegalovirus antigens. In the study, approximately 150 TCR beta chains were listed as associated with cytomegalovirus. Across donors, most TCR sequences were observed very rarely, whereas some public TCRs were present in many individuals. Compared with the roughly 700-donor mean, donors in an Asian-associated ancestry cluster had fewer N-insertions in productive TCRs, according to a later genetic analysis. Immune exposure information for the cohort was limited to CMV serostatus. A cluster of highly shared sequence variants was judged likely to represent a technical artifact of the sequencing pipeline. When HLA alleles, especially DR and DQ, strongly co-occurred, TCR associations were difficult to assign to individual alleles. An association between a missense DCLRE1C variant and V-gene and J-gene trimming of TCR beta chains was found in a later genetic analysis and replicated in an independent cohort. According to a later analysis, most CMV-associated TCR beta chains appeared to be HLA-restricted, and the HLA associations seemed to be driven largely by CMV exposure. A further reported finding was that TCR beta sequences accurately predicted the HLA-A and HLA-B alleles for most subjects in the first cohort. Some IMGT-functional V segments, including TRBV6-2 and TRBV6-3, could not be told apart with the 87-base-pair reads, so those segments were excluded. Correlated functional status among segregating V segments might reflect linkage disequilibrium, but an unknown experimental factor could not be ruled out. A later analysis associated 16,951 TCR beta sequences with specific HLA alleles at a false discovery rate of 0.05. According to a later analysis, parvovirus B19, influenza, CMV and Epstein-Barr virus appeared linked to several top co-occurrence clusters. It was suggested by the authors that the approach could potentially be generalized to other disease states and immunological phenotypes. In a later analysis, HLA-associated TCR beta chains showed more clonal expansion and lower generation probabilities than non-associated chains that were equally common. Because HLA typing was missing for some donors at each locus, association tests included only the typed subset. Sequencing depth was assumed to be roughly uniform across donors in the presence/absence analyses, though that assumption may not hold. A later analysis found that TCR association rates varied across HLA loci, with DRB1 alleles showing the most associated TCRs and HLA-C alleles the fewest. In an earlier analysis of fewer than 700 of the donors, most TCR beta V segments appeared in productive rearrangements about 87% or about 30% of the time, broadly matching IMGT annotations.

The library was produced with the immunoSEQ multiplex PCR assay. For the multiplex PCR, a mixture combining 60 forward primers for TCR Vbeta segments and 13 reverse primers for TCR Jbeta segments was used. Amplification of the CDR3 region of rearranged TCR beta genes was performed with a multiplex PCR assay on genomic DNA. Amplified TCR beta libraries were sequenced as 87-base-pair reads on the Illumina HiSeq System. Per the source publication's procedure: Across the roughly 640 repertoires, a later analysis counted some 81 million unique TCR beta chains, around 10 million of which were shared by at least two donors. A nearest-neighbor algorithm error-corrected the raw reads and collapsed the reads into unique sequences, merging closely related sequences to remove PCR and sequencing errors. To assign V, D and J gene segments, CDR3 sequences were aligned to IMGT reference sequences. For a sequence to be retained, at least a six-nucleotide match to both a V gene segment and a J gene segment was required. A rearrangement counted as productive if the CDR3 had no stop codons and remained in frame with V and J, and every other rearrangement counted as non-productive. CDR3 was defined by IMGT convention, running from the second conserved V-encoded cysteine to the conserved J-encoded phenylalanine. The earlier analysis of about 620 of the donors excluded sequences that lacked an unambiguous match to a single V gene segment. In an earlier analysis of several hundred of the donors, V segments were called functional above 56.7% productive rearrangements and were called segregating when the between-donor standard deviation exceeded 5%. A statistical classification framework was built for diagnosing cytomegalovirus status from the catalog of TCR beta chain sequences. V and J gene assignment, in a later analysis, came from comparing TCR nucleotide sequences with IMGT/GENE-DB human TR gene sequences. A later analysis assigned CDR3 sequences and most-parsimonious VDJ recombination scenarios with the TCRdist pipeline. A later analysis defined each TCR beta chain by its CDR3 amino acid sequence plus V-gene family, and excluded reads lacking a unique V-gene family. As a way to deal with suspected cross-contamination and a sequencing artifact, a later analysis dropped approximately 570 nucleotide sequences that were highly shared and had low generation probability. A later analysis calculated a clonal expansion index for each public chain from normalized within-repertoire ranks of inferred template counts. In a later analysis, generation probabilities were computed with a VDJ recombination model fitted to out-of-frame rearrangements, and the resulting probabilities were checked against IGoR. In a later analysis, TCR-TCR, TCR-HLA and TCR-CMV co-occurrence was scored with hypergeometric tests, and a repertoire-size bias correction was applied to TCR pairs. False discovery rates were estimated in a later analysis by permuting HLA or CMV assignments 20 times. In a later analysis, co-occurring TCRs were grouped using DBSCAN, and TCRdist sequence similarity was added for clustering within HLA-allele-positive subsets. Co-occurrence clustering excluded repertoires with fewer than 30,000 or more than 120,000 public chains, plus five with anomalous nucleotide sharing. This immuneACCESS table, as held by TCRdb, lists in-frame sequences with V and J called but not all clones. Of the missing ones, under half trace to an unresolved V gene in checked studies; the others have no known cause. V, J and clone size reflect that table, while D and trimming were determined from the DNA. Within this sample are 130,000 to 150,000 clones, with around 75% of them counted one time only. In total, the top ten clones hold around 3% of the sample.

The cohort comprised some 700 healthy bone marrow donors. Cohort members were all nominally healthy when sampled, although unrecorded immune exposures were likely present. The donor was CMV seronegative and belonged to the group of 320 or so seronegative cohort members. Every donor gave a peripheral blood sample, and the peripheral blood mononuclear cells from that sample were used for TCR beta sequencing. The Qiagen DNeasy Blood Extraction Kit was used to extract genomic DNA from the blood cell samples. This receptor was identified in a female donor in good health and CMV-seronegative. Sequenced: PBMCs. The V and J genes are TRBV4-1 and TRBJ2-7, and 10 junctional nucleotides match TRBD1. CDR3 sequence: CASNPSGTGDGYEQYF. The nucleotide sequence is TGCGCCAGCAATCCATCTGGGACAGGGGATGGCTACGAGCAGTACTTC.